A single sample is the source of the 22 T cell receptor beta chains below, sequenced in a study of T cells in Graves' hyperthyroidism and ophthalmopathy. Using RNA transcripts as the source, TCR beta CDR3 regions were amplified. HTBI primers drove first-round RT-PCR of the TCR CDR3. TCRdb re-called the multiplex PCR reads through MiXCR, storing one row per CDR3 protein. This sample has a few hundred thousand distinct CDR3 sequences, with about a fifth found just once. Sequenced sample: blood. All receptors come from a man aged 18 to 30 with Graves' ophthalmopathy.

This clonotype was found many times. The rearrangement uses TRBV3-1 and TRBJ1-1; D unclear. This CDR3 has 14 residues. Germline V CDR1 and CDR2: LGHDT, YNNKEL (reference sequence). Trimming cost V 0 bases and J 1 base, with 6 bases left between them. CDR3 in amino acids: CASSQDQGNTEAFF. In nucleotides, the CDR3 is TGTGCCAGCAGCCAAGATCAAGGGAACACTGAAGCTTTCTTT.

This clonotype occurred many times. This rearrangement joins TRBV5-1 to TRBJ1-4, with a tentative D call TRBD1 (6 bases). The germline V gene has CDR1 SGHRS and CDR2 YFSETQ. The CDR3 sequence is 14 residues long. With 1 base removed from V and 7 bases from J, the gap between germline ends came to 11 bases. The CDR3 is CASSLKQGGEKLFF. Here the CDR3 DNA reads TGCGCCAGCAGCTTGAAACAGGGAGGTGAAAAACTGTTTTTT. Full variable domain (outside the CDR3, taken from reference TRBV5-1 and TRBJ1-4): KAGVTQTPRYLIKTRGQQVTLSCSPISGHRSVSWYQQTPGQGLQFLFEYFSETQRNKGNFPGRFSGRQFSNSRSEMNVSTLELGDSALYLCASSLKQGGEKLFFGSGTQLSVL.

This clonotype was seen a few times. This chain joins TRBV6-1 and TRBJ2-3; TRBD2 agrees at 7 bases. Germline CDR1 MNHNS, CDR2 SASEGT. The V segment lost 5 bases and the J segment 1 base; nucleotides outside the gene matches: 6. This CDR3 spans 15 amino acids. Here the CDR3 DNA reads TGTGCCAGCAGTCTTCCGGGGGGAGGCACAGATACGCAGTATTTT. This translates into CASSLPGGGTDTQYF.

This clonotype was counted ten times or more. This chain links TRBV2 with TRBJ2-1, with 7 bases aligning to TRBD1. The CDR3 totals 17 residues. CDR1 and CDR2 (germline): SNHLY, FYNNEI. V shed 5 bases, J shed 8 bases, and the junction held 18 bases outside the gene matches. CDR3 loop: CASSTRTGGISSDEQFF. The CDR3 DNA reads as TGTGCCAGCAGTACCCGGACAGGTGGGATCAGCAGCGATGAGCAGTTCTTC. The full variable domain, rest sourced from reference TRBV2 and TRBJ2-1, is EPEVTQTPSHQVTQMGQEVILRCVPISNHLYFYWYRQILGQKVEFLVSFYNNEISEKSEIFDDQFSVERPDGSNFTLKIRSTKLEDSAMYFCASSTRTGGISSDEQFFGPGTRLTVL.

The chain carries TRBV5-1 and TRBJ2-3; D may be TRBD1 or TRBD2 (5 bases each). The CDR3 is made up of 14 amino acids. The germline V gene encodes CDR1 SGHRS and CDR2 YFSETQ. The V gene lost 3 bases and the J gene lost 5 bases, with 13 bases spanning the gap. CDR3 sequence: CASSSRDPKDTQYF. CDR3 in DNA: TGCGCCAGCAGCTCCCGGGACCCCAAAGATACGCAGTATTTT.

This clonotype was detected ten times or more. The J gene is TRBJ2-3, the V gene TRBV28, with 7 bases aligning to TRBD1. Germline V CDR1 and CDR2: MDHEN, SYDVKM. Trimming at V came to 5 bases and at J to 2 bases, leaving 10 bases not matched to a gene. This CDR3 region has 16 residues. The CDR3 is CASSPSRDRNTDTQYF. CDR3 DNA: TGTGCCAGCAGTCCGAGCCGGGACAGAAACACAGATACGCAGTATTTT.

As concerns this clonotype: One end of the junction fails to match germline, which may point to a read error. The CDR3 spells CVSSLNGEGKFNYGYTF. The CDR3 region has the DNA TGTGTCAGCAGCTTGAACGGGGAGGGGAAATTCAACTATGGCTACACCTTC. The V gene is TRBV5-4, the J gene TRBJ1-2, with D possibly TRBD1 on 5 matching bases. Germline V gene sequence: CDR1 SGHNT, CDR2 YYREEE (reference sequence). The CDR3 is 17 residues long.

This clonotype was seen only a few times. V is TRBV6-2 or TRBV6-3 and J is TRBJ1-2; no clear D gene. Trimming shortened V by 2 bases and J by 1 base, and 8 bases separated the two germline ends. The CDR3 length is 14 residues. Germline V lookup: CDR1 MNHEY, CDR2 SVGEGT. CDR3 nucleotide sequence: TGTGCCAGCAGTTACGCTGAGGATAACTATGGCTACACCTTC. Protein: CASSYAEDNYGYTF.

This clonotype was found many times. The V gene is TRBV5-1, the J gene TRBJ1-1; 7 positions agree with TRBD1. Germline V CDR1 and CDR2: SGHRS, YFSETQ. J was trimmed by 6 bases and V by 4 bases; bases with no gene match: 6. The length of the CDR3 is 13 residues. CDR3 loop: CASSGGQSSEAFF. The CDR3 DNA reads TGCGCCAGCAGCGGGGGACAGTCTTCTGAAGCTTTCTTT.

The genes are TRBV12-3 or TRBV12-4 and TRBJ2-7; 10 bases align to TRBD1. J lost 6 bases, V lost 7 bases, and 9 bases had no gene match. The CDR3 covers 14 residues. For the CDR3, the DNA is TGTGCCAGCACCAGGACAGGGGGAAATAGCGAGCAGTACTTC. Translated, it gives CASTRTGGNSEQYF.

This clonotype was seen many times. The chain couples TRBV5-5 to TRBJ2-1; D unresolved. V dropped 0 bases and J dropped 4 bases, with 11 bases sitting between them. Germline loops: CDR1 SGHKS, CDR2 YYEKEE (reference sequence). The CDR3 extends over 15 amino acids. CDR3 coding DNA: TGTGCCAGCAGCTTGGACCGCCGTCGTTACAATGAGCAGTTCTTC. It codes for CASSLDRRRYNEQFF.

This clonotype was detected ten times or more. This chain links TRBV11-2 with TRBJ2-7, with D unresolved. Trimming pared 0 bases from V and 0 bases from J, leaving 6 bases between. The length of the CDR3 is 14 residues. From germline, CDR1 is SGHAT and CDR2 FQNNGV. The CDR3 region has the DNA TGTGCCAGCAGCTTAGAAGAAGCCTCCTACGAGCAGTACTTC. This gives the protein CASSLEEASYEQYF.

Remarks on this clonotype: Given a much more abundant clone one base away, this may be a read error. CDR3 DNA: TGTGCCAGCAGACCTAGCGGGGGGGCCTACGAGCAGTTCTTC. This encodes CASRPSGGAYEQFF. The J gene is TRBJ2-7, the V gene TRBV6-1; 12 nucleotides agree with TRBD2. The assigned J gene may be wrong: the sequence end matches TRBJ2-1 better. This CDR3 is built from 14 residues. CDR1 is MNHNS, CDR2 SASEGT, per germline.

The J gene is TRBJ1-5, the V gene TRBV5-8; possible D gene TRBD1, 5 bases. Germline V gene lookup returns CDR1 SGHTS and CDR2 YDEGEE. This CDR3 region has 14 residues. V lost 6 bases, J lost 5 bases, and 15 bases lay in between. CDR3 bases: TGTGCCAGCACCCGAGGGGCGGGGGATCAGCCCCAGCATTTT. This encodes CASTRGAGDQPQHF. The whole variable domain, filled in from reference TRBV5-8 and TRBJ1-5, reads EAGVTQSPTHLIKTRGQQATLRCSPISGHTSVYWYQQALGLGLQFLLWYDEGEERNRGNFPPRFSGRQFPNYSSELNVNALELEDSALYLCASTRGAGDQPQHFGDGTRLSIL.

The chain links TRBV20-1 to TRBJ2-7, with TRBD1 identical over 10 bases. This CDR3 is 16 amino acids long. The germline V gene encodes CDR1 DFQATT and CDR2 SNEGSKA (reference sequence). Losses at the gene ends were 0 bases for V and 7 bases for J; bases not matched to a gene: 12. CDR3 loop: CSARDLIGTGVGEQYF. The CDR3 DNA reads TGCAGTGCTAGAGATCTGATCGGGACAGGGGTTGGGGAGCAGTACTTC.

This clonotype has ten or more counts. The chain recombines TRBV3-1 with TRBJ1-1, with D unresolved. Deletions cut 0 bases from V and 3 bases from J, with 20 bases between. This CDR3 has 18 amino acids. The germline gives CDR1 LGHDT, CDR2 YNNKEL (reference sequence). The CDR3 coding sequence is TGTGCCAGCAGCCAAGATCTTTGGACGGGAGGAAGGGACACTGAAGCTTTCTTT. Its translation is CASSQDLWTGGRDTEAFF.

In its sample, this clonotype was seen many times. The rearrangement joins TRBV27 to TRBJ2-2, with 7 positions matching TRBD2. Germline CDR1 and CDR2: MNHEY and SMNVEV (reference sequence). The length of the CDR3 is 17 residues. V shed 5 bases, J shed 1 base, and the junction held 10 bases outside the gene matches. In DNA form, the CDR3 reads TGTGCCAGCAGTCTATGGACGGCTAGCGGGAACACCGGGGAGCTGTTTTTT. Its protein is CASSLWTASGNTGELFF.

This clonotype came up many times. V and J are TRBV15 and TRBJ2-3, with a possible D match to TRBD2 (6 bases). CDR3 length equals 15 residues. Trimming left V 0 bases short and J 4 bases short, with 11 bases between. Germline CDR1 is LNHNV and CDR2 is YYDKDF (reference sequence). The CDR3 nucleotides read TGTGCCACCAGCAGAGATCGCGGCGGGGCAGATACGCAGTATTTT. It translates to CATSRDRGGADTQYF.

This clonotype was seen ten or more times. The rearrangement links TRBV5-1 to TRBJ1-2; a weak D match, TRBD1 (5 bases). The germline gives CDR1 SGHRS, CDR2 YFSETQ. The CDR3 spans 12 residues. V was trimmed by 0 bases and J by 8 bases, leaving 8 bases between them. The CDR3 nucleotides are TGCGCCAGCAGCTTGGTGGGGGACGGCTACACCTTC. Residues: CASSLVGDGYTF.

The genes are TRBV7-6 and TRBJ2-1; 10 positions agree with TRBD2. The CDR3 sequence is 16 residues long. V trimming: 5 bases; J trimming: 9 bases; junction bases outside the gene matches: 13. The V gene's germline CDR1 is SGHVS and CDR2 FNYEAQ. The CDR3: CASSPVGGTSALEQFF. For the CDR3, the DNA is TGTGCCAGCAGCCCAGTAGGTGGGACTAGCGCTCTTGAGCAGTTCTTC.

The CDR3 loop is CASSFYGLAETGELFF. DNA of the CDR3: TGCGCCAGCAGCTTCTACGGACTAGCGGAGACCGGGGAGCTGTTTTTT. The V and J genes are TRBV5-1 and TRBJ2-2; 10 bases fit TRBD2. The CDR3 contains 16 residues. Germline assignment: CDR1 SGHRS and CDR2 YFSETQ. V gave up 2 bases and J gave up 5 bases; unmatched junction bases: 6. Variable domain in full (rest from reference TRBV5-1 and TRBJ2-2): KAGVTQTPRYLIKTRGQQVTLSCSPISGHRSVSWYQQTPGQGLQFLFEYFSETQRNKGNFPGRFSGRQFSNSRSEMNVSTLELGDSALYLCASSFYGLAETGELFFGEGSRLTVL.

This clonotype was found many times. CDR3 coding DNA: TGTGCCACTTTTCCCGCCCTGGGCAATCAGCCCCAGCATTTT. Residues: CATFPALGNQPQHF. The V and J genes are TRBV28 and TRBJ1-5; D not certain. This CDR3 has 14 residues. Between the trimmed V and J ends, which lost 10 bases and 2 bases, there was a span of 15 bases. Germline V lookup: CDR1 MDHEN, CDR2 SYDVKM.